This record concerns one T cell receptor (beta chain) sequence. Its target is unknown. The source of the sample is a study of cytomegalovirus exposure and HLA in healthy donors. Study-wide results and limits: Later analysis suggested most CMV-associated TCR beta chains were HLA-restricted. What a later analysis showed was that several of the most significant clusters appeared linked to common viral pathogens.

PCR employed 60 Vbeta and 13 Jbeta primers. The repertoire was sequenced with immunoSEQ multiplex PCR; TCRdb's copy has only in-frame clones and lacks some. The data hold 150,000 or so clones, with around three quarters observed a single time. The donors comprised healthy bone marrow donors. The CDR3 covers 16 residues. Germline V gene sequence: CDR1 MGHRA, CDR2 YSYEKL. V and J are TRBV4-1 and TRBJ2-5, with 11 bases that match TRBD2. The J call may not be correct, given that the DNA end is closer to TRBJ2-7. The sequence was collected from a male donor in good health and CMV-seronegative. What was sequenced was PBMCs. The DNA for the CDR3 is TGCGCCAGCAGCCCCAAACTAGCGGGGGACTCCTACGAGCAGTACTTC. It yields the protein CASSPKLAGDSYEQYF.